These 29 T cell receptor beta chains were all obtained from the same sample, sequenced in a study of neurological immune-mediated disorders. A single record per CDR3 protein comes from TCRdb applying MiXCR to the 5' RACE reads. The sample has around 67,000 distinct CDR3 sequences, roughly 5.6% seen once. Input material: PBMCs. The receptor set was obtained from a man in his late teens or twenties with multiple sclerosis.

This clonotype was found many times. This chain joins TRBV5-5 and TRBJ1-1; the D is unclear. Trimming cost V 1 base and J 6 bases, with 10 bases left between them. From germline, CDR1 is SGHKS and CDR2 YYEKEE (reference sequence). This CDR3 has 13 amino acids. The DNA for the CDR3 is TGTGCCAGCAGCTTGCGCGCAGGATCTGAAGCTTTCTTT. Residues: CASSLRAGSEAFF.

This clonotype came up many times. The chain links TRBV27 to TRBJ2-1, with 7 bases identical to TRBD1. CDR1 is MNHEY, CDR2 SMNVEV, per germline (reference sequence). J gave up 4 bases and V 1 base, and 7 bases lay outside the gene matches. This CDR3 is 16 amino acids long. The CDR3 DNA follows: TGTGCCAGCAGTTTATGGGTAGGACAGGTTTACAATGAGCAGTTCTTC. It codes for CASSLWVGQVYNEQFF.

This clonotype was picked up many times. This chain links TRBV23-1 with TRBJ1-1; D is ambiguous. TRBV23-1 falls under the ORF class, with uncertain function. V was trimmed by 4 bases and J by 0 bases, leaving 15 bases between them. The CDR3 has 16 residues. The CDR3 is CASSLLWENMNTEAFF. As DNA, the CDR3 is TGCGCCAGCAGTCTTTTATGGGAAAACATGAACACTGAAGCTTTCTTT.

The chain links TRBV28 to TRBJ2-3; D possibly uses TRBD1 or TRBD2 (5 bases each). The CDR3 totals 15 residues. V was clipped by 5 bases and J by 3 bases, with 15 bases between them. In germline, CDR1 is MDHEN, CDR2 SYDVKM. CDR3 in DNA: TGTGCCAGCAGTAGCCCGGGAAAGGGGACAGATACGCAGTATTTT. The encoded protein is CASSSPGKGTDTQYF.

This clonotype was recorded many times. This rearrangement joins TRBV3-1 to TRBJ1-2, with unresolved D. CDR1 LGHDT and CDR2 YNNKEL come from the germline V gene (reference sequence). Trimming removed 4 bases at V and 2 bases at J, with 8 bases between. The CDR3 is made up of 13 amino acids. CDR3 nucleotides: TGTGCCAGCAGCCTCGGACTGAACTATGGCTACACCTTC. Translated, it gives CASSLGLNYGYTF.

In this sample, this clonotype turned up many times. The chain uses TRBV11-1 and TRBJ2-7; 10 bases are a match to TRBD1. Germline lookup yields CDR1 SGHAT and CDR2 FQDESV (reference sequence). V lost 8 bases to trimming and J lost 0 bases; unmatched junction nucleotides: 7. The CDR3 is 15 amino acids. CDR3 region: CASRLGQGLSYEQYF. The CDR3 DNA follows: TGTGCCAGCCGCCTGGGACAGGGGCTCTCCTACGAGCAGTACTTC.

A few counts support this clonotype. At one end the junction does not follow the germline gene, possibly because of a read error. In DNA form, the CDR3 reads TGTGCCAGCCTCCCCTTCCGGGACAGTGGTTCACCCCTCAACTTT. Translation: CASLPFRDSGSPLNF. The chain carries TRBV27 and TRBJ1-6, with TRBD1 matching 7 bases. Germline-derived CDR1 and CDR2 are MNHEY and SMNVEV (reference sequence). The CDR3 consists of 15 residues.

This clonotype came up a few times. The chain uses TRBV6-1 and TRBJ1-5; D may be TRBD1 (5 bases). The germline CDR1 and CDR2 sequences are MNHNS and SASEGT. Deletions cut 2 bases from V and 0 bases from J, with 11 bases between. The CDR3 is 16 residues long. The CDR3 nucleotides read TGTGCCAGCAGTGAATTTTTAGGGGATAGCAATCAGCCCCAGCATTTT. Translation gives CASSEFLGDSNQPQHF.

This clonotype was recorded many times. V usage is TRBV20-1 and J usage is TRBJ2-2; D not resolved. Germline values: CDR1 DFQATT, CDR2 SNEGSKA (reference sequence). The CDR3 length is 13 residues. V was pared by 0 bases and J by 7 bases, with 9 bases between. The CDR3 bases are TGCAGTGCTAGAGATCCGCGGATCGGGGAGCTGTTTTTT. It translates to CSARDPRIGELFF.

This clonotype occurred many times. The chain joins TRBV29-1 to TRBJ2-7, with 8 bases lining up with TRBD2. V shed 7 bases and J 6 bases; nucleotides not matched to a gene: 8. Germline loops: CDR1 SQVTM, CDR2 ANQGSEA. This CDR3 has 12 amino acids. CDR3: CSAGGEGLEQYF. The DNA for the CDR3 is TGCAGCGCGGGGGGGGAGGGACTCGAGCAGTACTTC.

This clonotype has at least ten counts. The chain recombines TRBV6-5 with TRBJ1-1; a weak D match, TRBD1 (5 bases). CDR3 length: 16 residues. Germline V gene sequence: CDR1 MNHEY, CDR2 SVGAGI. Trimming took 5 bases from V and 4 from J, leaving 20 bases between them. CDR3 sequence reads: CASSTRVGARGTEAFF. The DNA for the CDR3 is TGTGCCAGCAGTACCCGGGTCGGGGCCCGGGGCACTGAAGCTTTCTTT.

This clonotype was picked up many times. The V call is TRBV20-1, the J call TRBJ2-2; D possibly corresponds to TRBD1 (6 bases). This CDR3 has 13 amino acids. Trimming took 4 bases from V and 6 from J, leaving 12 bases between them. Germline V gene data show CDR1 as DFQATT and CDR2 as SNEGSKA (reference sequence). The CDR3 nucleotides read TGCAGTGCTATTTACAGGGACGCCGGGGAGCTGTTTTTT. Amino acid sequence: CSAIYRDAGELFF.

This clonotype showed up many times. V gene TRBV5-1 combines with J gene TRBJ2-7, with D tentatively TRBD1 or TRBD2 (5 bases each). The CDR3 has 13 residues. Trimming stripped 0 bases from V and 7 bases from J, with 11 bases between. CDR1 and CDR2 from the germline V gene are SGHRS and YFSETQ. In DNA, the CDR3 is TGCGCCAGCAGCTTGGTTGGGGCGGGTGAGCAGTACTTC. This sequence encodes CASSLVGAGEQYF.

The chain joins TRBV12-3 or TRBV12-4 to TRBJ2-5; D perhaps matches TRBD1 (6 bases). The CDR3 totals 14 residues. V was cut by 4 bases and J by 2 bases, with 11 bases left in between. CDR3 nucleotide sequence: TGTGCCAGCAGTTCGGACAGTAGTCAAGAGACCCAGTACTTC. Encoded protein: CASSSDSSQETQYF.

Ten or more counts support this clonotype. This chain's CDR3 is CASSFAGGSTNEKLFF. The CDR3 coding sequence is TGTGCCAGCAGTTTCGCGGGAGGTTCAACTAATGAAAAACTGTTTTTT. This chain links TRBV27 with TRBJ1-4; D is unclear. Germline CDR1 MNHEY, CDR2 SMNVEV (reference sequence). V was shortened by 3 bases and J by 0 bases, with 11 bases between the two germline ends. The CDR3 is made up of 16 amino acids.

This clonotype showed up many times. The chain couples TRBV20-1 to TRBJ2-3; 7 bases are shared with TRBD2. V was clipped by 0 bases and J by 3 bases; unmatched bases: 15. The CDR3 is 18 residues long. Per germline, CDR1 DFQATT and CDR2 SNEGSKA (reference sequence). CDR3 in DNA: TGCAGTGCTAGAGATCTGTGGGGGGGGACGGGAGCTACAGATACGCAGTATTTT. Amino acid sequence: CSARDLWGGTGATDTQYF.

Ten or more counts support this clonotype. The chain carries TRBV20-1 and TRBJ1-2; 8 positions agree with TRBD1. Germline V CDR1 and CDR2: DFQATT, SNEGSKA (reference sequence). V shed 5 bases and J 4 bases; nucleotides not matched to a gene: 9. CDR3 length equals 14 residues. The CDR3 sequence: CSAGGQASIYGYTF. CDR3 nucleotides: TGCAGTGCTGGGGGACAGGCATCAATCTATGGCTACACCTTC.

This clonotype was seen ten or more times. CDR3 residues: CAISSGGVKEQYF. The CDR3 DNA is TGTGCCATCAGCTCAGGGGGCGTGAAGGAGCAGTACTTC. The chain couples TRBV10-3 to TRBJ2-7; the match to TRBD1 covers 8 bases. This CDR3 has 13 amino acids. V was pared by 6 bases and J by 7 bases, with 8 bases of the junction left unmatched. Germline V gene lookup returns CDR1 ENHRY and CDR2 SYGVKD.

The table lists this clonotype with many counts. This chain links TRBV4-3 with TRBJ2-5, with D perhaps matching TRBD1 or TRBD2 (6 bases each). The CDR3 has 14 amino acids. Trimming pared 3 bases from V and 5 bases from J, leaving 13 bases between. In germline, CDR1 is LGHNA, CDR2 YSLEER. The DNA for the CDR3 is TGCGCCAGCAGCCAGACCGGGGGCGGGGAGACCCAGTACTTC. Translating gives CASSQTGGGETQYF.

Remarks on this clonotype: A much larger clone differs by one base, so this may be a read error. This chain connects TRBV20-1 to TRBJ1-5, with a weak D call TRBD1 (5 bases). CDR1 is DFQATT, CDR2 SNEGSKA, per germline (reference sequence). CDR3 length: 15 amino acids. The CDR3 protein is CSAVPGSGLNQPQNF. In DNA form, the CDR3 reads TGCAGTGCTGTACCAGGTTCAGGGTTAAATCAGCCCCAGAATTTT.

This clonotype was recorded many times. This chain uses TRBV20-1 with TRBJ2-1; 12 nucleotides align to TRBD2. The V gene's germline CDR1 is DFQATT and CDR2 SNEGSKA (reference sequence). The CDR3 runs to 16 residues. With V trimmed by 1 base and J by 4 bases, 5 bases remained unmatched. The CDR3 bases are TGCAGTGCTAGAGCCAGTGGACTAGCGGGGTACAATGAGCAGTTCTTC. It codes for CSARASGLAGYNEQFF.

Points on this clonotype: With a much larger clone just one base away, this may be a read error. This rearrangement joins TRBV7-2 to TRBJ1-2, with D perhaps TRBD1 (6 bases). Trimming left V 2 bases short and J 7 bases short, with 14 bases between. CDR1 is SGHTA, CDR2 FQGNSA, per germline. The CDR3 totals 14 residues. The CDR3 DNA sequence: TGTGCCAGCAGCTTAAGTCGTAAACAGGGTGGCTACACCTTC. Its protein product is CASSLSRKQGGYTF.

This clonotype has a count of ten or more. V is TRBV24-1 and J is TRBJ1-2; the match to TRBD1 covers 7 bases. This CDR3 region has 18 residues. Germline V gene lookup returns CDR1 KGHDR and CDR2 SFDVKD. V lost 2 bases to trimming and J lost 1 base; unmatched junction nucleotides: 12. CDR3 bases: TGTGCCACCAGTGATTCATCCTCCGTCGGACAGGATAACTATGGCTACACCTTC. Amino acid sequence: CATSDSSSVGQDNYGYTF.

This clonotype was seen a handful of times. V and J are TRBV7-2 and TRBJ2-7; the match to TRBD2 covers 11 bases. This CDR3 region has 18 residues. Germline trimming cut 1 base from V and 4 bases from J; bases unmatched to any gene: 12. CDR1 and CDR2 (germline): SGHTA, FQGNSA. CDR3 loop: CASSLVPSGRYALYEQYF. The CDR3 region has the DNA TGTGCCAGCAGCTTAGTCCCTAGCGGGAGGTACGCCCTTTACGAGCAGTACTTC.

Ten or more counts support this clonotype. The DNA for the CDR3 is TGTGCCAGCAGTTCCGATGCCTCTGGAAACACCATATATTTT. Translated, it gives CASSSDASGNTIYF. The chain is built from TRBV5-6 and TRBJ1-3; D uncertain. The CDR3 consists of 14 residues. Germline CDR1 and CDR2: SGHDT and YYEEEE. Between the trimmed V and J ends, which lost 5 bases and 0 bases, there was a span of 9 bases.

There are many counts of this clonotype. V gene TRBV9 combines with J gene TRBJ1-3; a weak D match, TRBD1 (5 bases). The V gene's germline CDR1 is SGDLS and CDR2 YYNGEE. This CDR3 comprises 17 residues. Trimming stripped 2 bases from V and 3 bases from J, with 18 bases between. The CDR3 protein is CASSVYGTSLGGNTIYF. In DNA, the CDR3 is TGTGCCAGCAGCGTGTACGGGACCTCATTGGGTGGAAACACCATATATTTT. Full variable domain (missing parts from reference TRBV9 and TRBJ1-3): DSGVTQTPKHLITATGQRVTLRCSPRSGDLSVYWYQQSLDQGLQFLIQYYNGEERAKGNILERFSAQQFPDLHSELNLSSLELGDSALYFCASSVYGTSLGGNTIYFGEGSWLTVV.

This clonotype was found many times. The chain combines TRBV5-1 with TRBJ2-3; D is ambiguous. V was pared by 4 bases and J by 12 bases, with 15 bases between. The CDR3 loop spans 12 amino acids. Germline CDR1 is SGHRS and CDR2 is YFSETQ. The CDR3 coding sequence is TGCGCCAGCAGCCTGGCTGGCGTTTCCCAGTATTTT. Translated: CASSLAGVSQYF. Full variable domain (missing parts from reference TRBV5-1 and TRBJ2-3): KAGVTQTPRYLIKTRGQQVTLSCSPISGHRSVSWYQQTPGQGLQFLFEYFSETQRNKGNFPGRFSGRQFSNSRSEMNVSTLELGDSALYLCASSLAGVSQYFGPGTRLTVL.

This clonotype was found many times. This chain links TRBV20-1 with TRBJ1-1; weak D call: TRBD1 (5 bases). The V and J ends lost 0 bases and 5 bases respectively, with 10 bases between them. Looked up from germline, CDR1 is DFQATT and CDR2 is SNEGSKA (reference sequence). The CDR3 has 13 residues. The CDR3 reads CSAREFEGTEAFF. CDR3 nucleotide sequence: TGCAGTGCTAGAGAGTTTGAGGGGACTGAAGCTTTCTTT.

The chain links TRBV25-1 to TRBJ2-5; TRBD2 matches at 8 bases. The germline CDR1 and CDR2 sequences are MGHDK and SYGVNS. V gave up 10 bases and J gave up 3 bases; unmatched junction bases: 10. The CDR3 length is 14 residues. This chain's CDR3 is CATAPGGREETQYF. The CDR3 DNA follows: TGTGCCACAGCCCCGGGGGGGAGGGAAGAGACCCAGTACTTC.